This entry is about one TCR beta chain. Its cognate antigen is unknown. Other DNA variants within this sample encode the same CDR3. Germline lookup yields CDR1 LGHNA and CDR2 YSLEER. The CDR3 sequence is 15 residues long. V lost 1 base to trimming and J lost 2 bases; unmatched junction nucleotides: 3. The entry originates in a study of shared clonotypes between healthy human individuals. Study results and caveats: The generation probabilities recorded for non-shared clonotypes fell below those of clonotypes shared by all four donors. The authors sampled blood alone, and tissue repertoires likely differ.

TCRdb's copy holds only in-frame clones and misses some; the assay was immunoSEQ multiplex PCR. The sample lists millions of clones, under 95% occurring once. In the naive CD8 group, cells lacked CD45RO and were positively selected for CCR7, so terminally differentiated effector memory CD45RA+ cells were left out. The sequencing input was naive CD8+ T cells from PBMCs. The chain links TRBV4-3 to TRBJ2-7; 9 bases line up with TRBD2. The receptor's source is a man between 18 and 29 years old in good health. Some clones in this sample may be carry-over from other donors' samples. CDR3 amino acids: CASSQGAGGPYEQYF. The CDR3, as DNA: TGCGCCAGCAGCCAAGGGGCGGGAGGGCCCTACGAGCAGTACTTC.